A selection of T cell receptor beta chains follows, all from one sample in a study of cytomegalovirus exposure and HLA in healthy donors. The assay was immunoSEQ multiplex PCR, and TCRdb's table has in-frame clones only and misses some. The table has under 150,000 clones, around two thirds seen once. Sequenced input: PBMCs. The receptors here all came from a woman in her thirties or forties in good health and CMV-seronegative. CDR3s include the opening cysteine and the closing phenylalanine or tryptophan. D genes are given only for firm matches. Size is omitted from some rows. Given values are once, few, many or a class for expanded clones.

d_call	j_call	v_call	clone_size	cdr3_nt	cdr3_aa
.	TRBJ1-4	TRBV7-9	few	TGTGCCAGCAGTTTACAGGGAAACGAAAAACTGTTTTTT	CASSLQGNEKLFF
TRBD2	TRBJ2-7	TRBV6-5	.	TGTGCCAGCAGTTACTCCGGCGGGAGCTCCTACGAGCAGTACTTC	CASSYSGGSSYEQYF
TRBD1	TRBJ2-7	TRBV10-1	.	TGCGCCAGCAGTGAAAAGGACAGGTTCCACTACGAGCAGTACTTC	CASSEKDRFHYEQYF
.	TRBJ2-5	TRBV13	once	TGTGCCAGCAGCTCCGCCAGGGGAGAGACCCAGTACTTC	CASSSARGETQYF
TRBD1	TRBJ2-3	TRBV2	.	TGTGCCAGCAGGGGACAGGTCGCAGATACGCAGTATTTT	CASRGQVADTQYF
TRBD2	TRBJ2-1	TRBV7-2	.	TGTGCCAGCAGCCTCGGGACTAGCCTGGTGGGGGAGCAGTTCTTC	CASSLGTSLVGEQFF
.	TRBJ2-7	TRBV5-6	.	TGTGCCAGCAGCTTGGGGTACAGGGAGCTGGACGAGCAGTACTTC	CASSLGYRELDEQYF
.	TRBJ1-1	TRBV18	.	TGTGCCAGCTCGGTACAGGGTAACACTGAAGCTTTCTTT	CASSVQGNTEAFF
TRBD1	TRBJ1-2	TRBV5-4	.	TGTGCCAGCAGCCTGGGGGGACAGGACTATGGCTACACCTTC	CASSLGGQDYGYTF
.	TRBJ2-5	TRBV2	.	TGTGCCAGCAAGCACCCCCCACAGGGCGGAGACCAGTTGAAGGGGACCCAGTACTTC	CASKHPPQGGDQLKGTQYF
.	TRBJ1-2	TRBV7-9	few	TGTGCCAGCAGCTCTGACGGGAACTATGGCTACACCTTC	CASSSDGNYGYTF
TRBD1	TRBJ1-5	TRBV6-1	few	TGTGCCAGCAGTGAGACAGGGGGTCAGCCCCAGCATTTT	CASSETGGQPQHF
.	TRBJ1-2	TRBV11-2	.	TGTGCCAGCAGCCAGGGCCGAACCGTATATGGCTACACCTTC	CASSQGRTVYGYTF